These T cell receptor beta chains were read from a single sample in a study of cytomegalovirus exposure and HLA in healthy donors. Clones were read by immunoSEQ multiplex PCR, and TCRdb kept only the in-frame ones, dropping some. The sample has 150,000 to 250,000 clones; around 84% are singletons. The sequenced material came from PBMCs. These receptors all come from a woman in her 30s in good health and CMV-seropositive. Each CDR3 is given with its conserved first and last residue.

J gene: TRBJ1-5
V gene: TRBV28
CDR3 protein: CASSSLRDNQPQHF

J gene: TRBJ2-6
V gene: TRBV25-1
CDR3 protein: CASAHSSGANVLTF

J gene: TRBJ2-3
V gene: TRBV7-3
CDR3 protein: CASSQGLAGLADTQYF

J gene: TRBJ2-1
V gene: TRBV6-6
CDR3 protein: CASSSPNLRDEQFF

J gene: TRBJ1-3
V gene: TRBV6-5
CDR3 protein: CASSYSKWPAGNTIYF

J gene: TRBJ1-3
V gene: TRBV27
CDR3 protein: CASSPQGQYYSGNTIYF

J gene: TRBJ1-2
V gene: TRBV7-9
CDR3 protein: CASSFEGLSDGYTF

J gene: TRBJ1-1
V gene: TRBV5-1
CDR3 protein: CASSPGGNTEAFF

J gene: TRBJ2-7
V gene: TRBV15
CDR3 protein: CATSSRADRRYEQYF

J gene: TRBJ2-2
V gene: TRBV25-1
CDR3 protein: CASTLAGGTGELFF

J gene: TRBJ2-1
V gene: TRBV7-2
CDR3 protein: CASSLDGSRNEQFF

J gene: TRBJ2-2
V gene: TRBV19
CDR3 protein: CASTPGQGPGELFF

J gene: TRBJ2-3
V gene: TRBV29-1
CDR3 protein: CSAPLEPDTQYF

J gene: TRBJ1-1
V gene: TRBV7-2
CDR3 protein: CASSLVQFDEAFF

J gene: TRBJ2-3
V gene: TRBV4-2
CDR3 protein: CASSQDLAGRLTDTQYF

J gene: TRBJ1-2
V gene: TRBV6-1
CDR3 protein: CASSPHGGANYGYTF

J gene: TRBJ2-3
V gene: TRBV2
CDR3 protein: CASSDGTSGRATDTQYF

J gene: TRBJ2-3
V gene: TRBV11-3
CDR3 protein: CASSLAGRGVDTQYF

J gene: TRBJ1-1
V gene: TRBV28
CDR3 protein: CATNRVPHPFF

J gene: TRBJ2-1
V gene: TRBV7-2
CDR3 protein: CASSDRGLNEQFF

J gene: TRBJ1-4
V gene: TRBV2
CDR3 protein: CASSTSDREKLFF

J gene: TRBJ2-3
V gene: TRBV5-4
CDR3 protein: CASSSEGPTDTQYF

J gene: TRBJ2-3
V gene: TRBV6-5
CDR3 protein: CATKATGLTDTQYF

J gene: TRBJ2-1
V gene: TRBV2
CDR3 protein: CASSLRTSGGSEQFF

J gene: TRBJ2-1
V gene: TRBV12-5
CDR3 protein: CASGHRTGINEQFF

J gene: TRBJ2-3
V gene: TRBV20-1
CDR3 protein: CSATIGDTQYF

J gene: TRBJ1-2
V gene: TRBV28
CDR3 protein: CASSFSDIYGYTF

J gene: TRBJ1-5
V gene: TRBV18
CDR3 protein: CASSPGIDNQPQHF

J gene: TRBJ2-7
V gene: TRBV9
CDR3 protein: CASSILLAEYSYEQYF

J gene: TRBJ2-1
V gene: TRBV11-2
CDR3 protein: CASSLDRGEQFF

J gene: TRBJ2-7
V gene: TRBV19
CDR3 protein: CASSGRGTGSYEQYF

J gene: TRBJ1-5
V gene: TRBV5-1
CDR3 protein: CASSLSTGTQPQHF

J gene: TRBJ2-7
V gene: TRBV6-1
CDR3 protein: CASSFDREDYEQYF

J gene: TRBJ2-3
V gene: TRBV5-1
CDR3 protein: CASSLEYQGRASADTQYF

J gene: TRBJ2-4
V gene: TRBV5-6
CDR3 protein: CASSLPDSGNIQYF

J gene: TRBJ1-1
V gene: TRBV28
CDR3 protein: CASREPHRETEAFF

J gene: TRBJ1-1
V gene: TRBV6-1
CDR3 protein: CASSERRQNTEAFF

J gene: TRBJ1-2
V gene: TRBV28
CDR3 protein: CASSFGRRGYGYTF

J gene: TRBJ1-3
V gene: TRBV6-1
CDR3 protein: CASSSRSGNTIYF

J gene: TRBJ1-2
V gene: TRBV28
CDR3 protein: CASSSGTGLYGYTF

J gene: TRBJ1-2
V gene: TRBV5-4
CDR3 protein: CASSLAGNGYTF

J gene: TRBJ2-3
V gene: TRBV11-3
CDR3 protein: CASSLTTETDTQYF

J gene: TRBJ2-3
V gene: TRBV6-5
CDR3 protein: CASSLAEGYTDTQYF

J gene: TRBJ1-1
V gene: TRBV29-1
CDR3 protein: CSARTDLNTEAFF

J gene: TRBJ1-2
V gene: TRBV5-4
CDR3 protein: CASSLGRGPNYGYTF

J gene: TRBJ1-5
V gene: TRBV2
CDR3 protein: CASSEGRNQPQHF

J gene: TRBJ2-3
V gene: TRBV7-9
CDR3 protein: CASPVAGGLEDTQYF

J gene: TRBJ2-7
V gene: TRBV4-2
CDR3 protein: CASKKGGAEDEQYF

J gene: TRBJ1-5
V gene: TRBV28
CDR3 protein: CASRTGLNQPQHF

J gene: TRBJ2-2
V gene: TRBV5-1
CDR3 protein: CASSLARKSGSNTGELFF

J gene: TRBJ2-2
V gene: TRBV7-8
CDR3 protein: CASSLRAGSSRTGELFF